The rows below give T cell receptor beta chains drawn from one sample of a study of human CD8 memory T cell subsets. TCRdb re-called the 5' RACE reads; every CDR3 protein appears as one record, without DNA. Its clone listing holds about 20,000 distinct CDR3 sequences. Sequenced input: CD8+ T cells from PBMCs. Every receptor here comes from a human donor in good health. CDR3s include the opening cysteine and the closing phenylalanine or tryptophan. Fields, in order: CDR3 protein, V gene, J gene, clone size. Expanded clones get a size class; other rows say once, few or many, or leave the size out.

CSARAEQAYTGELFF,TRBV20-1,TRBJ2-2,NA
CASSSRPSGFQETQYF,TRBV7-6,TRBJ2-5,NA
CASQDKHETQYF,TRBV6-6,TRBJ2-5,NA
CASSPGTDTQYF,TRBV12-3/TRBV12-4,TRBJ2-3,NA
CASSLEVSSYNEQFF,TRBV7-2,TRBJ2-1,NA
CASSESWGPYEQYF,TRBV10-2,TRBJ2-7,NA
CASSPSRAEQYF,TRBV6-6,TRBJ2-7,NA
CASSEGLPDGYTF,TRBV10-2,TRBJ1-2,medium-sized
CATSRALVNYGYTF,TRBV15,TRBJ1-2,medium-sized
CSAPQGGGTEAFF,TRBV20-1,TRBJ1-1,NA
CASPRAFGSYEQYF,TRBV2,TRBJ2-7,NA
CASSLGDGNQPQHF,TRBV5-6,TRBJ1-5,NA
CASSLRWREGGDTQYF,TRBV7-8,TRBJ2-3,NA
CASSLSGGAAYEQYF,TRBV27,TRBJ2-7,NA
CASSSTGGDEKLFF,TRBV7-3,TRBJ1-4,NA
CASSSGPYSNQPQHF,TRBV7-2,TRBJ1-5,NA
CASSLWRTGTYNEQFF,TRBV7-8,TRBJ2-1,NA
CASSFPTSTDTQYF,TRBV28,TRBJ2-3,NA
CASSLAEIEQYF,TRBV12-3/TRBV12-4,TRBJ2-7,NA
CASSQSSGGTYEQYF,TRBV4-1,TRBJ2-7,NA
CASSDWTDVNTEAFF,TRBV4-1,TRBJ1-1,NA
CASQTGVSYNEQFF,TRBV27,TRBJ2-1,NA
CASSPSFGDRGDNEQFF,TRBV27,TRBJ2-1,NA
CASSLAGGYNEQFF,TRBV13,TRBJ2-1,NA
CASSLDRLADFHSYEQYF,TRBV7-9,TRBJ2-7,NA
CASSYRGHNEQFF,TRBV6-2/TRBV6-3,TRBJ2-1,NA
CASSAMGGEETQYF,TRBV6-5,TRBJ2-5,NA